The 24 T cell receptor beta chains below come from one sample, sequenced in a study of blood T cell repertoires in COVID-19. TCRdb keeps only in-frame clones here, not all; method: immunoSEQ multiplex PCR. The sample lists about 270,000 clones, roughly 90% occurring once. Sequenced input: PBMCs or T cells enriched from blood (not recorded which). The origin of the receptors is a man aged 40-49 years who had been exposed to COVID-19.

This sequence joins TRBV27 and TRBJ1-4; no reliable D call. CDR1 and CDR2 (germline): MNHEY, SMNVEV (reference sequence). Trimming removed 11 bases at V and 3 bases at J, with 10 bases between. This CDR3 region has 12 residues. The CDR3 sequence is CAGGGSNEKLFF. CDR3 DNA: TGTGCCGGAGGAGGGTCTAATGAAAAACTGTTTTTT.

The chain has TRBV28 and TRBJ2-7, with D maybe TRBD1 (6 bases). Trimming removed 6 bases at V and 1 base at J, with 13 bases between. This CDR3 contains 14 residues. The V gene's germline CDR1 is MDHEN and CDR2 SYDVKM. This chain's CDR3 is CASSSGQFSYEQYF. In DNA form, the CDR3 reads TGTGCCAGCAGCTCAGGACAGTTTTCCTACGAGCAGTACTTC.

The chain has TRBV19 and TRBJ1-1; D possibly corresponds to TRBD1 (6 bases). The germline V and J ends were trimmed by 5 bases and 1 base, with 17 bases remaining between them. The germline CDR1 and CDR2 sequences are LNHDA and SQIVND (reference sequence). The CDR3 length is 16 residues. CDR3 sequence reads: CASSPRTGTPNTEAFF. CDR3 DNA: TGTGCCAGTAGTCCACGGACCGGGACACCGAACACTGAAGCTTTCTTT.

The chain combines TRBV12-3 or TRBV12-4 with TRBJ2-7, with D uncertain. Trimming stripped 3 bases from V and 4 bases from J, with 7 bases between. This CDR3 comprises 12 residues. The DNA of the CDR3 is TGTGCCAGCAGTTTTCTTAGTTACGAGCAGTACTTC. It encodes CASSFLSYEQYF.

The chain combines TRBV7-9 with TRBJ1-1, with D perhaps TRBD1 (5 bases). Germline V gives CDR1 SEHNR, CDR2 FQNEAQ (reference sequence). Trimming took 2 bases from V and 11 from J, leaving 15 bases between them. The CDR3 sequence is 13 residues long. The CDR3 protein is CASSLLQDGSAFF. The CDR3 DNA sequence: TGTGCCAGCAGCTTATTACAGGACGGTTCGGCTTTCTTT.

The table lists this clone with a few counts. Other DNA sequences in the sample encode the same CDR3. This rearrangement joins TRBV9 to TRBJ2-1; 7 positions agree with TRBD2. Germline assignment: CDR1 SGDLS and CDR2 YYNGEE. The CDR3 runs 16 residues. With 2 bases clipped from V and 0 bases from J, the junction kept 5 bases outside the gene matches. The CDR3 reads CASSVTSESSYNEQFF. CDR3 coding DNA: TGTGCCAGCAGCGTTACTAGCGAGAGCTCCTACAATGAGCAGTTCTTC. Full variable domain (remainder filled in from reference TRBV9 and TRBJ2-1): DSGVTQTPKHLITATGQRVTLRCSPRSGDLSVYWYQQSLDQGLQFLIQYYNGEERAKGNILERFSAQQFPDLHSELNLSSLELGDSALYFCASSVTSESSYNEQFFGPGTRLTVL.

The V and J genes are TRBV7-3 and TRBJ2-2; 12 positions match TRBD2. This CDR3 contains 17 residues. Germline CDR1 and CDR2: SGHTA and FQGTGA. Losses at the gene ends were 5 bases for V and 4 bases for J; bases not matched to a gene: 8. This chain's CDR3 is CASSATSGRVGTGELFF. CDR3 nucleotide sequence: TGTGCCAGCAGCGCGACTAGCGGGAGAGTAGGCACCGGGGAGCTGTTTTTT.

This chain connects TRBV23-1 to TRBJ1-1; D ambiguous. TRBV23-1 carries the ORF label, with uncertain function. CDR3 size: 16 residues. Trimming took off 1 base at V and 1 base at J, with 13 bases between the two ends. As DNA, the CDR3 is TGCGCCAGCAGTCAATATGGCCTGGCCGCGAACACTGAAGCTTTCTTT. As protein: CASSQYGLAANTEAFF.

The CDR3 region is CAISELAGDQDEQYF. The CDR3 DNA sequence: TGTGCCATCAGTGAGCTCGCGGGAGATCAAGACGAGCAGTACTTC. The chain links TRBV10-3 to TRBJ2-7, with 7 bases fitting TRBD2. Germline assignment: CDR1 ENHRY and CDR2 SYGVKD. The CDR3 is 15 amino acids. V was pared by 2 bases and J by 5 bases, with 9 bases of the junction left unmatched.

The chain links TRBV5-1 to TRBJ1-2; TRBD1 matches at 10 bases. The V and J ends lost 6 bases and 4 bases, in that order; junction bases with no gene match: 15. The CDR3 spans 17 residues. Germline V gives CDR1 SGHRS, CDR2 YFSETQ. In nucleotides, the CDR3 is TGCGCCAGCACCGGGCGGATGACGGGACAGGGGTTCTATGGCTACACCTTC. This gives the protein CASTGRMTGQGFYGYTF.

This chain connects TRBV5-1 to TRBJ1-2; 7 bases are a match to TRBD1. J was trimmed by 13 bases and V by 0 bases; bases with no gene match: 3. The length of the CDR3 is 11 residues. Germline CDR1 is SGHRS and CDR2 is YFSETQ. CDR3 protein: CASSLEGGLTF. CDR3 coding DNA: TGCGCCAGCAGCTTGGAAGGGGGCCTCACCTTC.

V usage is TRBV6-5 and J usage is TRBJ2-2; 9 bases are shared with TRBD2. The V gene end was trimmed by 10 bases and the J gene end by 5 bases; junction bases not matched to a gene: 8. Germline assignment: CDR1 MNHEY and CDR2 SVGAGI. This CDR3 spans 14 amino acids. This chain's CDR3 is CATSGLAGTGELFF. The DNA for the CDR3 is TGTGCCACCTCCGGTCTAGCGGGAACCGGGGAGCTGTTTTTT.

The chain uses TRBV6-5 and TRBJ1-1; D is perhaps TRBD1 (6 bases). The CDR3 has 13 amino acids. Germline V gene lookup returns CDR1 MNHEY and CDR2 SVGAGI. Trimming shortened V by 7 bases and J by 3 bases, and 12 bases separated the two germline ends. DNA for the CDR3: TGTGCCAGCAAAGCGGACAGAGACACTGAAGCTTTCTTT. Its protein product is CASKADRDTEAFF.

This chain joins TRBV11-2 and TRBJ1-1; TRBD1 might be the D (5 bases). Trimming took off 5 bases at V and 5 bases at J, with 15 bases between the two ends. The CDR3 runs 14 residues. Germline values: CDR1 SGHAT, CDR2 FQNNGV. For the CDR3, the DNA is TGTGCCAGCAGCCCGACAGCGGCGGGGACTGAAGCTTTCTTT. Protein sequence: CASSPTAAGTEAFF.

The chain joins TRBV9 to TRBJ1-1, with TRBD1 matching over 7 bases. The germline V gene encodes CDR1 SGDLS and CDR2 YYNGEE. V dropped 0 bases and J dropped 4; count of bases not matched to a gene: 3. The CDR3 runs 14 residues. Here the CDR3 DNA reads TGTGCCAGCAGCGTAGGAGACAGGGTCACTGAAGCTTTCTTT. Translation: CASSVGDRVTEAFF.

The chain employs TRBV30 and TRBJ2-6; 8 bases are a match to TRBD1. The CDR3 runs to 15 residues. J was trimmed by 1 base and V by 5 bases; bases with no gene match: 4. CDR1 and CDR2 (germline): GTSNPN, SVGIG (reference sequence). The CDR3 DNA reads TGTGCCTGGGGGACAGGAGCGTCTGGGGCCAACGTCCTGACTTTC. Its translation: CAWGTGASGANVLTF.

The chain has TRBV11-1 and TRBJ2-1, with 9 positions matching TRBD2. Germline V lookup: CDR1 SGHAT, CDR2 FQDESV (reference sequence). CDR3 length: 14 amino acids. With 4 bases clipped from V and 8 bases from J, the junction kept 6 bases outside the gene matches. The CDR3 sequence: CASSYVAGVDEQFF. CDR3 DNA: TGTGCCAGCAGCTACGTAGCGGGAGTAGATGAGCAGTTCTTC.

This sequence joins TRBV4-1 and TRBJ2-7; unclear D gene. The V gene's germline CDR1 is MGHRA and CDR2 YSYEKL. Deletions cut 1 base from V and 2 bases from J, with 12 bases between. The CDR3 contains 15 residues. CDR3: CASSQADNFPYEQYF. CDR3 DNA sequence: TGCGCCAGCAGCCAAGCTGACAATTTCCCCTACGAGCAGTACTTC.

The chain employs TRBV5-1 and TRBJ2-6; D unclear. This CDR3 has 16 amino acids. Trimming shortened V by 4 bases and J by 0 bases, and 11 bases separated the two germline ends. Per the germline V gene, CDR1 is SGHRS and CDR2 is YFSETQ. CDR3 in amino acids: CASSPFSTSGANVLTF. CDR3 nucleotide sequence: TGCGCCAGCAGCCCGTTCAGTACCTCTGGGGCCAACGTCCTGACTTTC. Full variable domain (outside the CDR3, taken from reference TRBV5-1 and TRBJ2-6): KAGVTQTPRYLIKTRGQQVTLSCSPISGHRSVSWYQQTPGQGLQFLFEYFSETQRNKGNFPGRFSGRQFSNSRSEMNVSTLELGDSALYLCASSPFSTSGANVLTFGAGSRLTVL.

The chain carries TRBV7-8 and TRBJ2-1, with 7 nucleotides matching TRBD2. V shed 2 bases, J shed 6 bases, and the junction held 7 bases outside the gene matches. The CDR3 sequence is 15 residues long. CDR1 SGHVS and CDR2 FQNEAQ come from the germline V gene. For the CDR3, the DNA is TGTGCCAGCAGCTTACAGGCGGGAGCGGGCAATGAGCAGTTCTTC. Translated: CASSLQAGAGNEQFF.

V and J are TRBV19 and TRBJ2-2, with 7 bases matching TRBD1. The CDR3 is 17 residues long. Germline lookup yields CDR1 LNHDA and CDR2 SQIVND (reference sequence). The V gene end was trimmed by 4 bases and the J gene end by 4 bases; junction bases not matched to a gene: 12. CDR3 in DNA: TGTGCCAGTAGTAGACTACCGACAGGGTACACCACCGGGGAGCTGTTTTTT. Protein product: CASSRLPTGYTTGELFF. Using reference TRBV19 and TRBJ2-2 for the parts outside the CDR3, the full variable domain is DGGITQSPKYLFRKEGQNVTLSCEQNLNHDAMYWYRQDPGQGLRLIYYSQIVNDFQKGDIAEGYSVSREKKESFPLTVTSAQKNPTAFYLCASSRLPTGYTTGELFFGEGSRLTVL.

The V call is TRBV7-9, the J call TRBJ1-6; 8 bases are a match to TRBD1. The V segment lost 2 bases and the J segment 8 bases; nucleotides outside the gene matches: 2. Looked up from germline, CDR1 is SEHNR and CDR2 is FQNEAQ (reference sequence). CDR3 length equals 14 residues. Here the CDR3 reads CASSLQGADSPLHF. The CDR3 DNA sequence: TGTGCCAGCAGCTTACAGGGGGCGGATTCACCCCTCCACTTT. Variable domain in full (rest from reference TRBV7-9 and TRBJ1-6): DTGVSQNPRHKITKRGQNVTFRCDPISEHNRLYWYRQTLGQGPEFLTYFQNEAQLEKSRLLSDRFSAERPKGSFSTLEIQRTEQGDSAMYLCASSLQGADSPLHFGNGTRLTVT.

CDR3: CASRDRDTQYF. DNA for the CDR3: TGTGCCAGCAGGGACAGGGATACGCAGTATTTT. This chain links TRBV28 with TRBJ2-3; TRBD1 matches at 7 bases. The V and J ends lost 6 bases and 6 bases, in that order; junction bases with no gene match: 0. CDR1 and CDR2 from the germline V gene are MDHEN and SYDVKM. The CDR3 is 11 residues long.

The chain recombines TRBV11-1 with TRBJ2-1; D unresolved. Germline lookup yields CDR1 SGHAT and CDR2 FQDESV (reference sequence). This CDR3 contains 13 residues. Trimming removed 6 bases from V and 4 bases from J, with 10 bases in between. CDR3 residues: CASSDTGYNEQFF. The DNA for the CDR3 is TGTGCCAGCAGTGACACTGGTTACAATGAGCAGTTCTTC.